The 18 T cell receptor beta chains given below trace back to one sample, sequenced in a study of cytomegalovirus exposure and HLA in healthy donors. The PCR had 60 Vbeta and 13 Jbeta primers. Sequencing was performed with immunoSEQ multiplex PCR; in TCRdb, only in-frame clones are kept and a portion is missing. Recorded for this sample: tens of thousands of clones. Sequencing was done on a sample of PBMCs. These TCRs come from a man aged 50-59 years in good health and CMV-seropositive.

This chain joins TRBV5-4 and TRBJ2-3; D gene uncertain. V was trimmed by 2 bases and J by 6 bases, leaving 10 bases between them. From germline, CDR1 is SGHNT and CDR2 YYREEE (reference sequence). The CDR3 spans 13 residues. This CDR3 is CASSLDRRDTQYF. The CDR3 DNA reads TGTGCCAGCAGCTTAGATCGCCGGGATACGCAGTATTTT. Full variable domain (missing parts from reference TRBV5-4 and TRBJ2-3): ETGVTQSPTHLIKTRGQQVTLRCSSQSGHNTVSWYQQALGQGPQFIFQYYREEENGRGNFPPRFSGLQFPNYSSELNVNALELDDSALYLCASSLDRRDTQYFGPGTRLTVL.

The chain combines TRBV5-6 with TRBJ1-1; TRBD1 matches at 8 bases. The CDR3 length is 15 residues. Germline V gene data show CDR1 as SGHDT and CDR2 as YYEEEE. Trimming took 8 bases from V and 2 from J; bases not matched to a gene: 11. CDR3 sequence (DNA): TGTGCCAGTCAGAAGCAGGGGGCCCTAAACACTGAAGCTTTCTTT. This encodes CASQKQGALNTEAFF.

V and J are TRBV10-3 and TRBJ1-1; 10 bases line up with TRBD1. CDR1 and CDR2 (germline): ENHRY, SYGVKD. The trim removed 10 bases at V and 5 bases at J, leaving 7 bases unmatched. CDR3 size: 13 residues. The CDR3 protein is CATTGTGVTEAFF. DNA for the CDR3: TGTGCCACCACCGGGACAGGGGTTACTGAAGCTTTCTTT.

The J gene is TRBJ1-2, the V gene TRBV27; tentatively, D is TRBD1 (6 bases). Trimming shortened V by 2 bases and J by 1 base, and 11 bases separated the two germline ends. This CDR3 has 15 residues. Germline assignment: CDR1 MNHEY and CDR2 SMNVEV (reference sequence). CDR3 amino acids: CASSLRGGGNYGYTF. The CDR3 nucleotides are TGTGCCAGCAGTTTAAGAGGGGGGGGTAACTATGGCTACACCTTC.

This chain uses TRBV19 with TRBJ1-1; tentatively, D is TRBD1 (5 bases). The CDR3 sequence is 13 residues long. V was cut by 7 bases and J by 6 bases, with 15 bases left in between. Germline loops: CDR1 LNHDA, CDR2 SQIVND (reference sequence). CDR3 nucleotides: TGTGCCAGTACCCCGACCGGGGGTGCTGAAGCTTTCTTT. Translation: CASTPTGGAEAFF.

The CDR3 here is CAISETLTGYGYTF. DNA of the CDR3: TGTGCCATCAGTGAGACCTTGACAGGCTATGGCTACACCTTC. The chain carries TRBV10-3 and TRBJ1-2, with D possibly being TRBD1 (6 bases). Trimming took off 2 bases at V and 4 bases at J, with 11 bases between the two ends. CDR1 and CDR2 (germline): ENHRY, SYGVKD. This CDR3 contains 14 residues.

This chain joins TRBV4-1 and TRBJ2-7; 7 bases match TRBD1. Germline assignment: CDR1 MGHRA and CDR2 YSYEKL. The CDR3 has 15 amino acids. J was trimmed by 0 bases and V by 1 base; bases with no gene match: 3. In nucleotides, the CDR3 is TGCGCCAGCAGCCAAGGGACAGGCAGCTCCTACGAGCAGTACGTC. Protein: CASSQGTGSSYEQYV.

The V and J genes are TRBV5-6 and TRBJ1-4; unclear D gene. V was trimmed by 0 bases and J by 0 bases, leaving 6 bases between them. The CDR3 is made up of 15 amino acids. CDR1 SGHDT and CDR2 YYEEEE come from the germline V gene. The CDR3 spells CASSLDETTNEKLFF. CDR3 nucleotides: TGTGCCAGCAGCTTGGACGAGACAACTAATGAAAAACTGTTTTTT.

This chain links TRBV7-6 with TRBJ1-1; 8 bases are a match to TRBD1. The CDR3 length is 19 residues. Germline V lookup: CDR1 SGHVS, CDR2 FNYEAQ. V was pared by 1 base and J by 0 bases, with 13 bases of the junction left unmatched. This CDR3 is CASSLGQGAGMLMNTEAFF. In nucleotides, the CDR3 is TGTGCCAGCAGCTTAGGGCAGGGGGCCGGTATGCTAATGAACACTGAAGCTTTCTTT.

The gene calls are TRBV30 and TRBJ1-1, with D possibly matching TRBD1 (6 bases). Germline V lookup: CDR1 GTSNPN, CDR2 SVGIG (reference sequence). There are 14 residues in the CDR3. Trimming removed 4 bases from V and 3 bases from J, with 15 bases in between. This CDR3 reads CAWKASPGDTEAFF. The CDR3 DNA reads TGTGCCTGGAAGGCCTCCCCAGGGGACACTGAAGCTTTCTTT.

This sequence joins TRBV5-6 and TRBJ1-1, with D perhaps matching TRBD1 (6 bases). V was trimmed by 2 bases and J by 0 bases, leaving 14 bases between them. CDR3 length equals 16 residues. Germline V gives CDR1 SGHDT, CDR2 YYEEEE. CDR3 sequence (DNA): TGTGCCAGCAGCTTCGAAAGGGGGGGGATGAACACTGAAGCTTTCTTT. Translation: CASSFERGGMNTEAFF.

With respect to this clone: At the DNA level, this CDR3 is encoded by other sequences in the same sample as well. The rearrangement joins TRBV6-5 to TRBJ1-1; the D is unclear. Germline V gene sequence: CDR1 MNHEY, CDR2 SVGAGI. The V gene lost 2 bases and the J gene lost 6 bases, with 4 bases spanning the gap. CDR3 size: 11 residues. The CDR3 sequence is CASSYGPEAFF. CDR3 DNA sequence: TGTGCCAGCAGTTACGGGCCTGAAGCTTTCTTT.

The V and J genes are TRBV7-9 and TRBJ2-3, with 8 nucleotides matching TRBD2. Per germline, CDR1 SEHNR and CDR2 FQNEAQ (reference sequence). The CDR3 covers 16 residues. Unmatched junction bases numbered 13, after V lost 5 bases and J lost 6 bases. CDR3 sequence: CASSLYPGGGVDTQYF. CDR3 bases: TGTGCCAGCAGCCTCTACCCGGGAGGGGGAGTTGATACGCAGTATTTT.

The CDR3 DNA sequence: TGTGCCAGCGGCGGGGGGCCTAGCGGGAGTCTATATACGCAGTATTTT. This translates into CASGGGPSGSLYTQYF. The chain combines TRBV2 with TRBJ2-3, with TRBD2 identical over 10 bases. The CDR3 runs to 16 residues. V shed 8 bases and J 7 bases; nucleotides not matched to a gene: 15. Germline CDR1 reads SNHLY; CDR2 reads FYNNEI.

The gene calls are TRBV5-1 and TRBJ2-5, with 11 bases lining up with TRBD2. This CDR3 spans 16 amino acids. The ends lost 0 bases at V and 5 bases at J; junction bases unmatched: 6. Germline V gives CDR1 SGHRS, CDR2 YFSETQ. CDR3 region: CASSLATSGRGETQYF. The CDR3 DNA reads as TGCGCCAGCAGCTTGGCCACTAGCGGGAGAGGGGAGACCCAGTACTTC.

This chain connects TRBV4-2 to TRBJ1-2, with D perhaps TRBD1 (5 bases). V lost 1 base to trimming and J lost 4 bases, with 13 bases between them. In germline, CDR1 is LGHNA, CDR2 YNFKEQ. CDR3 size: 15 residues. The chain's CDR3 is CASSQGSGFGYGYTF. The CDR3 nucleotides read TGTGCCAGCAGCCAAGGGTCAGGGTTTGGCTATGGCTACACCTTC.

The chain links TRBV30 to TRBJ1-3; D not resolved. CDR3 length: 14 residues. Trimming removed 1 base from V and 4 bases from J, with 11 bases in between. Germline CDR1 GTSNPN, CDR2 SVGIG (reference sequence). The CDR3 region is CAWSGVSWGNTIYF. CDR3 coding DNA: TGTGCCTGGAGTGGCGTGTCTTGGGGAAACACCATATATTTT.

V and J are TRBV2 and TRBJ2-3, with TRBD2 identical over 10 bases. From germline, CDR1 is SNHLY and CDR2 FYNNEI. The ends lost 4 bases at V and 1 base at J; junction bases unmatched: 8. The CDR3 runs 17 residues. CDR3 in amino acids: CASSVWLAGAGTDTQYF. The CDR3 DNA reads as TGTGCCAGCAGTGTTTGGCTAGCGGGAGCAGGCACAGATACGCAGTATTTT.